A single sample gave rise to the 18 T cell receptor beta chains below, sequenced in a study of blood T cell repertoires in COVID-19. The assay was immunoSEQ multiplex PCR, and TCRdb's table has in-frame clones only and misses some. The data show hundreds of thousands of clones, about 80% seen once. The specimen sequenced was peripheral blood. The receptors come from a middle-aged woman with active or convalescent COVID-19.

V and J are TRBV6-1 and TRBJ2-7; D is possibly TRBD1 (6 bases). Per germline, CDR1 MNHNS and CDR2 SASEGT. With 1 base removed from V and 5 bases from J, the gap between germline ends came to 21 bases. The CDR3 is made up of 17 amino acids. The CDR3 region has the DNA TGTGCCAGCAGTGAAGGATGGGGGTCCACAGGGTTGGACGAGCAGTACTTC. Protein sequence: CASSEGWGSTGLDEQYF.

The chain is built from TRBV28 and TRBJ1-6; TRBD1 is a possible D gene (5 bases). CDR1 and CDR2 from the germline V gene are MDHEN and SYDVKM. This CDR3 comprises 14 residues. Between the trimmed V and J ends, which lost 3 bases and 8 bases, there was a span of 11 bases. The CDR3 region has the DNA TGTGCCAGCAGTTTTGGCGGGGGGGATTCACCCCTCCACTTT. Its protein is CASSFGGGDSPLHF.

The table lists this clone with a count of one. The chain employs TRBV7-2 and TRBJ1-2, with TRBD1 as a possible D gene (6 bases). Germline V gives CDR1 SGHTA, CDR2 FQGNSA. Trimming removed 1 base at V and 5 bases at J, with 20 bases between. This CDR3 region has 17 residues. The CDR3 spells CASSLVTLNSGQYGYTF. DNA of the CDR3: TGTGCCAGCAGCTTAGTAACTTTAAACAGCGGACAGTATGGCTACACCTTC.

The table lists this clone with a few counts. The CDR3 sequence is CATSDREGGNQPQHF. The CDR3 DNA is TGTGCCACCAGTGATCGGGAGGGTGGCAATCAGCCCCAGCATTTT. This chain uses TRBV24-1 with TRBJ1-5; the D is unclear. Germline V gene data show CDR1 as KGHDR and CDR2 as SFDVKD. The CDR3 totals 15 residues. The V end lost 3 bases, the J end lost 2 bases, and 10 bases lay between the germline ends.

The V call is TRBV29-1, the J call TRBJ2-1; 7 bases align to TRBD2. The CDR3 is 16 residues long. Unmatched junction bases numbered 15, after V lost 1 base and J lost 9 bases. The germline gives CDR1 SQVTM, CDR2 ANQGSEA. The chain's CDR3 is CSVEAPRGRALTEQFF. The CDR3 nucleotides are TGCAGCGTTGAAGCCCCTCGGGGGAGGGCCCTCACTGAGCAGTTCTTC.

V gene TRBV6-5 combines with J gene TRBJ2-2; no definite D call. Germline V lookup: CDR1 MNHEY, CDR2 SVGAGI. CDR3 length equals 16 residues. Trimming took 2 bases from V and 4 from J, leaving 14 bases between them. CDR3 sequence: CASSYESSRSTGELFF. The CDR3 DNA reads TGTGCCAGCAGTTACGAGAGTTCGCGTAGCACCGGGGAGCTGTTTTTT.

This clone was detected once. The rearrangement uses TRBV2 and TRBJ2-3; TRBD2 matches 8 bases. Germline V CDR1 and CDR2: SNHLY, FYNNEI. With 7 bases clipped from V and 6 bases from J, the junction kept 9 bases outside the gene matches. The CDR3 is 14 amino acids. The CDR3 bases are TGTGCCAGCAAAAGGGGGGCGGGAGGCGATACGCAGTATTTT. Its protein product is CASKRGAGGDTQYF.

This chain links TRBV13 with TRBJ2-7; 8 positions match TRBD1. CDR3 length: 15 amino acids. Trimming took 6 bases from V and 1 from J; bases not matched to a gene: 8. CDR1 and CDR2 from the germline V gene are PRHDT and FYEKMQ (reference sequence). The chain's CDR3 is CASSRSGQASYEQYF. The CDR3 DNA sequence: TGTGCCAGCAGTAGATCGGGACAGGCGTCCTACGAGCAGTACTTC.

This sequence joins TRBV6-2 or TRBV6-3 and TRBJ2-1; 7 bases fit TRBD2. There are 15 residues in the CDR3. Trimming removed 5 bases from V and 6 bases from J; junction bases left unmatched: 10. Germline CDR1 is MNHEY and CDR2 is SVGEGT. CDR3 sequence: CASSPLIAGSNEQFF. The CDR3 coding sequence is TGTGCCAGCAGTCCGCTCATAGCGGGCTCCAATGAGCAGTTCTTC.

The CDR3 reads CASSVGGPLEQFF. The CDR3 DNA follows: TGTGCCAGCAGTGTGGGGGGGCCCCTTGAGCAGTTCTTC. The rearrangement uses TRBV7-9 and TRBJ2-1; tentative D call: TRBD2 (7 bases). V was clipped by 6 bases and J by 9 bases, with 15 bases between them. The CDR3 has 13 residues. Germline CDR1 and CDR2: SEHNR and FQNEAQ (reference sequence).

The rearrangement links TRBV7-2 to TRBJ1-6; possible D gene TRBD1, 5 bases. V was clipped by 6 bases and J by 10 bases, with 13 bases between them. This CDR3 has 13 residues. Germline V lookup: CDR1 SGHTA, CDR2 FQGNSA. Here the CDR3 reads CASSQGVGSPLHF. DNA for the CDR3: TGTGCCAGCAGTCAGGGCGTCGGATCACCCCTCCACTTT.

The chain carries TRBV18 and TRBJ2-6; TRBD1 agrees at 8 bases. The V gene end was trimmed by 3 bases and the J gene end by 2 bases; junction bases not matched to a gene: 6. Germline CDR1 KGHSH, CDR2 LQKENI. The CDR3 has 17 residues. The CDR3 bases are TGTGCCAGCTCACCCGGACAGGGCTTCCCTGGGGCCAACGTCCTGACTTTC. Residues: CASSPGQGFPGANVLTF.

This chain uses TRBV25-1 with TRBJ1-1, with D possibly TRBD1 on 6 matching bases. The CDR3 consists of 15 residues. Trimming stripped 6 bases from V and 0 bases from J, with 14 bases between. CDR1 and CDR2 from the germline V gene are MGHDK and SYGVNS. The CDR3 reads CASRADSIVNTEAFF. The CDR3 region has the DNA TGTGCCAGCAGGGCGGACAGTATCGTGAACACTGAAGCTTTCTTT.

The V and J genes are TRBV13 and TRBJ1-4, with D possibly being TRBD1 (6 bases). The ends were cut back, 6 bases at V and 6 bases at J, with 14 bases in the middle. The CDR3 has 14 residues. Per germline, CDR1 PRHDT and CDR2 FYEKMQ (reference sequence). The CDR3 reads CASRPRGVDEKLFF. For the CDR3, the DNA is TGTGCCAGCAGGCCCAGGGGAGTGGATGAAAAACTGTTTTTT. The full variable domain, its missing parts supplied by reference TRBV13 and TRBJ1-4, is AAGVIQSPRHLIKEKRETATLKCYPIPRHDTVYWYQQGPGQDPQFLISFYEKMQSDKGSIPDRFSAQQFSDYHSELNMSSLELGDSALYFCASRPRGVDEKLFFGSGTQLSVL.

The V gene is TRBV11-2, the J gene TRBJ1-1, with D maybe TRBD1 (6 bases). The CDR3 totals 13 residues. V shed 4 bases and J shed 1 base, with 7 bases lying between them. The germline CDR1 and CDR2 sequences are SGHAT and FQNNGV. The CDR3, as DNA: TGTGCCAGCAGCTCACAGGGGAACACTGAAGCTTTCTTT. It encodes CASSSQGNTEAFF.

This clone turned up a few times. The rearrangement uses TRBV24-1 and TRBJ1-2, with D possibly being TRBD1 (6 bases). CDR1 and CDR2 from the germline V gene are KGHDR and SFDVKD. V shed 3 bases and J shed 3 bases, with 19 bases lying between them. CDR3 length: 17 amino acids. The CDR3 DNA follows: TGTGCCACCAGTGATCCCCGGTCGGGGGGCGGGTACTATGGCTACACCTTC. This encodes CATSDPRSGGGYYGYTF.

V and J are TRBV28 and TRBJ1-2, with TRBD1 matching 9 bases. CDR3 length: 14 residues. The ends lost 5 bases at V and 7 bases at J; junction bases unmatched: 8. Germline CDR1 and CDR2: MDHEN and SYDVKM. CDR3 coding DNA: TGTGCCAGCAGTATCGACAGGGGGAGAGCTGGCTACACCTTC. Amino acids: CASSIDRGRAGYTF.

V usage is TRBV7-2 and J usage is TRBJ2-4, with 9 bases matching TRBD1. CDR3 length: 16 residues. Germline loops: CDR1 SGHTA, CDR2 FQGNSA. V was pared by 4 bases and J by 5 bases, with 9 bases of the junction left unmatched. CDR3 sequence: CASSYDFGTGQNIQYF. The CDR3 nucleotides are TGTGCCAGCAGCTACGATTTCGGGACAGGGCAAAACATTCAGTACTTC.